Presented here are 17 T cell receptor beta chains from one specimen sequenced in a study of blood T cell repertoires in COVID-19. Method: immunoSEQ multiplex PCR; TCRdb's copy keeps in-frame clones and lacks some. The sample has about 410,000 clones, 89% seen once. The sequencing input was peripheral blood. These receptors came from a middle-aged woman with COVID-19, enrolled during active disease.

V usage is TRBV27 and J usage is TRBJ1-4, with unresolved D. The CDR3 runs to 14 residues. V gave up 6 bases and J gave up 4 bases, with 12 bases separating them. In germline, CDR1 is MNHEY, CDR2 SMNVEV (reference sequence). CDR3 coding DNA: TGTGCCAGCAGCTTTCGAGGGAATAATGAAAAACTGTTTTTT. Protein sequence: CASSFRGNNEKLFF. Full variable domain (rest looked up from reference TRBV27 and TRBJ1-4): EAQVTQNPRYLITVTGKKLTVTCSQNMNHEYMSWYRQDPGLGLRQIYYSMNVEVTDKGDVPEGYKVSRKEKRNFPLILESPSPNQTSLYFCASSFRGNNEKLFFGSGTQLSVL.

V and J are TRBV6-2 or TRBV6-3 and TRBJ2-4, with 8 bases fitting TRBD1. There are 16 residues in the CDR3. CDR1 and CDR2 from the germline V gene are MNHEY and SVGEGT. The trim removed 1 base at V and 6 bases at J, leaving 8 bases unmatched. CDR3 nucleotide sequence: TGTGCCAGCAGTTACTTTGGGCAGGGGGCAGGAAACATTCAGTACTTC. Amino acid sequence: CASSYFGQGAGNIQYF.

This clone was seen once. This chain uses TRBV27 with TRBJ2-6; D gene unclear. The V gene's germline CDR1 is MNHEY and CDR2 SMNVEV (reference sequence). The CDR3 sequence is 14 residues long. Trimming took off 5 bases at V and 0 bases at J, with 5 bases between the two ends. CDR3 nucleotide sequence: TGTGCCAGCAGTCCCAGCTCTGGGGCCAACGTCCTGACTTTC. Translating it yields CASSPSSGANVLTF.

The chain uses TRBV4-3 and TRBJ2-6; maybe TRBD2 (5 bases). CDR3 length: 17 amino acids. Between the trimmed V and J ends, which lost 1 base and 2 bases, there was a span of 12 bases. The germline gives CDR1 LGHNA, CDR2 YSLEER. The CDR3: CASSQVGSGTGANVLTF. The DNA for the CDR3 is TGCGCCAGCAGCCAAGTTGGGAGTGGTACTGGGGCCAACGTCCTGACTTTC.

The gene calls are TRBV28 and TRBJ1-5, with 7 bases aligning to TRBD1. This CDR3 has 14 residues. With V trimmed by 4 bases and J by 2 bases, 2 bases remained unmatched. Germline V gene sequence: CDR1 MDHEN, CDR2 SYDVKM. The CDR3 here is CASSSRGRNQPQHF. DNA for the CDR3: TGTGCCAGCAGTTCTAGGGGGCGCAATCAGCCCCAGCATTTT.

The chain uses TRBV19 and TRBJ1-1; 7 bases align to TRBD1. CDR3 size: 14 residues. Germline V gene sequence: CDR1 LNHDA, CDR2 SQIVND (reference sequence). V shed 6 bases, J shed 3 bases, and the junction held 7 bases outside the gene matches. CDR3 protein: CASRRQGTDTEAFF. The CDR3 DNA follows: TGTGCCAGTAGGAGACAGGGAACGGACACTGAAGCTTTCTTT.

This chain connects TRBV2 to TRBJ1-2; a possible D gene is TRBD1 (5 bases). Per the germline V gene, CDR1 is SNHLY and CDR2 is FYNNEI. This CDR3 spans 14 amino acids. Trimming pared 5 bases from V and 7 bases from J, leaving 17 bases between. CDR3 sequence: CASSMGPDTGGYTF. In DNA, the CDR3 is TGTGCCAGCAGTATGGGGCCCGATACCGGTGGCTACACCTTC.

The V gene is TRBV30, the J gene TRBJ2-1; 8 nucleotides line up with TRBD1. The junction had 3 bases not matched to a gene; V was cut back by 4 bases and J by 4 bases. The CDR3 loop spans 13 amino acids. Germline V gene data show CDR1 as GTSNPN and CDR2 as SVGIG (reference sequence). The CDR3 DNA reads as TGTGCCTGGACAGGGGGCAGGTACAATGAGCAGTTCTTC. This translates into CAWTGGRYNEQFF. Looking up the rest from reference TRBV30 and TRBJ2-1 gives the full variable domain: SQTIHQWPATLVQPVGSPLSLECTVEGTSNPNLYWYRQAAGRGLQLLFYSVGIGQISSEVPQNLSASRPQDRQFILSSKKLLLSDSGFYLCAWTGGRYNEQFFGPGTRLTVL.

For the CDR3, the DNA is TGCAGCGTGGCGACAGGGGGCGACTATGGCTACACCTTC. This translates into CSVATGGDYGYTF. The chain employs TRBV29-1 and TRBJ1-2; TRBD1 agrees at 10 bases. Per the germline V gene, CDR1 is SQVTM and CDR2 is ANQGSEA. The CDR3 is 13 residues long. The junction had 4 bases not matched to a gene; V was cut back by 6 bases and J by 3 bases.

V and J are TRBV28 and TRBJ2-5; 16 bases map to TRBD2. This CDR3 has 18 residues. Germline V gene data show CDR1 as MDHEN and CDR2 as SYDVKM. V lost 2 bases and J lost 5; bases outside the gene matches: 8. The CDR3 nucleotides read TGTGCCAGCAGTTTACGGGGACTAGCGGGAGGGCCGGGGGAGACCCAGTACTTC. As protein: CASSLRGLAGGPGETQYF.

The V and J genes are TRBV7-9 and TRBJ1-1, with D possibly TRBD1 on 6 matching bases. CDR1 is SEHNR, CDR2 FQNEAQ, per germline (reference sequence). This CDR3 has 16 residues. Trimming cost V 2 bases and J 4 bases, with 17 bases left between them. CDR3 in amino acids: CASSLSVSDSVTEAFF. CDR3 bases: TGTGCCAGCAGCTTATCGGTCTCGGACAGCGTCACTGAAGCTTTCTTT. Full variable domain (remainder filled in from reference TRBV7-9 and TRBJ1-1): DTGVSQNPRHKITKRGQNVTFRCDPISEHNRLYWYRQTLGQGPEFLTYFQNEAQLEKSRLLSDRFSAERPKGSFSTLEIQRTEQGDSAMYLCASSLSVSDSVTEAFFGQGTRLTVV.

V and J are TRBV14 and TRBJ2-1; TRBD1 aligns across 9 bases. Per germline, CDR1 SGHDN and CDR2 FVKESK. The CDR3 contains 14 residues. V gave up 3 bases and J gave up 9 bases; unmatched junction bases: 6. CDR3 region: CASSQNDRGVEQFF. In DNA form, the CDR3 reads TGTGCCAGCAGCCAGAATGACAGGGGGGTTGAGCAGTTCTTC.

DNA for the CDR3: TGTGCCAGCAGCTCGGGACAGGGGGCCTTCAATGAGCAGTTCTTC. Protein sequence: CASSSGQGAFNEQFF. The rearrangement links TRBV11-3 to TRBJ2-1; 12 positions agree with TRBD1. This CDR3 is 15 amino acids long. V was clipped by 4 bases and J by 6 bases; unmatched bases: 4. Germline assignment: CDR1 SGHNT and CDR2 YENEEA.

The table lists this clone with a count of one. The CDR3 region has the DNA TGTGCCAGCGGTCGCGCTGGGCAAACCTACGAGCAGTACTTC. Its protein product is CASGRAGQTYEQYF. The V and J genes are TRBV6-5 and TRBJ2-7; D gene unclear. In germline, CDR1 is MNHEY, CDR2 SVGAGI. V gave up 8 bases and J gave up 2 bases, with 16 bases separating them. The CDR3 runs to 14 residues.

The V and J genes are TRBV10-3 and TRBJ1-3; D uncertain. The CDR3 covers 14 residues. Looked up from germline, CDR1 is ENHRY and CDR2 is SYGVKD. V lost 10 bases and J lost 0, with 13 bases in between. The CDR3 here is CATSGFFSGNTIYF. CDR3 bases: TGTGCCACCTCGGGATTCTTCTCTGGAAACACCATATATTTT.

This rearrangement joins TRBV10-3 to TRBJ1-1; D is undetermined. V lost 6 bases and J lost 3, with 5 bases in between. Germline V lookup: CDR1 ENHRY, CDR2 SYGVKD. The CDR3 spans 11 residues. The CDR3 protein is CAIRQDTEAFF. In DNA form, the CDR3 reads TGTGCCATCAGACAAGACACTGAAGCTTTCTTT.

The V call is TRBV7-2, the J call TRBJ2-2; 7 bases align to TRBD1. V dropped 3 bases and J dropped 7; count of bases not matched to a gene: 5. This CDR3 spans 14 amino acids. Per the germline V gene, CDR1 is SGHTA and CDR2 is FQGNSA. The CDR3 DNA sequence: TGTGCCAGCAGCTTGAGGGGGCAGGGCGGGGAGCTGTTTTTT. Its translation is CASSLRGQGGELFF.